This T cell receptor (beta chain) was sequenced for a study of T cell clonality in common variable immunodeficiency. This clone was detected many times. The antigen is not known. The read finishes 3 residues shy of the CDR3 end, and the germline J gene is used to complete it. Germline V gene sequence: CDR1 MDHEN, CDR2 SYDVKM. The CDR3 spans 15 residues. With 7 bases clipped from V and 4 bases from J, the junction kept 10 bases outside the gene matches. CVID and control samples used equivalent genomic DNA input. Sequencing used immunoSEQ multiplex PCR; TCRdb keeps in-frame clones, though not all of them. The sample presents some 64,000 clones, none singletons. Both groups were predominantly of Caucasian heritage. General study findings and limits: Fewer TCRbeta clones were shared among CVID subjects than controls.

The chain recombines TRBV28 with TRBJ2-1; 7 nucleotides agree with TRBD1. Sequences were obtained from peripheral blood mononuclear cells. This clonotype was sampled from a person between 18 and 75 years old in good health. The sequenced CDR3 bases are TGTGCCAGCACCCAGACAGGGTCCCGTTACAATGAG. It translates to CASTQTGSRYNE. The complete CDR3 sequence is CASTQTGSRYNEQFF. Drawing the rest from reference TRBV28 and TRBJ2-1, the complete variable domain is DVKVTQSSRYLVKRTGEKVFLECVQDMDHENMFWYRQDPGLGLRLIYFSYDVKMKEKGDIPEGYSVSREKKERFSLILESASTNQTSMYLCASTQTGSRYNEQFFGPGTRLTVL.